This T cell receptor (beta chain) was profiled in a study of T cell changes during pregnancy in multiple sclerosis (dated by TCRdb to between 2017 and 2020). Some background on the complete study: Changes in the T cell repertoire over the course of pregnancy were examined in this study in women with multiple sclerosis.

For this clone: There is no known antigen for this receptor. Base quality data are lacking; no much larger clone is found one base away.

CDR1 is given as SGHTA and CDR2 as FQGTGA, both from the germline V gene. Including the terminal cysteine and phenylalanine, the CDR3 comprises 13 residues. Only CDR3 DNA is held: 39 bases, read in frame from base 1. Between the V and J ends, shortened by 5 bases and 1 base respectively, the junction contains 8 bases. Libraries came from the immunoSEQ multiplex PCR assay. TCRdb mirrors the immuneACCESS table, restricted to in-frame sequences. Some clones are absent from its copies; in checked studies, under half trace to an unresolved V gene, and the reason for the others is unknown. The sample data list 84,000 or so clones, and over 90% of these were observed just once. The ten most abundant clones make up about 0.8% of the sample.

The sequencing here drew on peripheral blood, taken in the third trimester of pregnancy. The clonotype comes from a female donor with multiple sclerosis, enrolled in a pregnancy study. Recombination joined TRBV7-3 with TRBJ2-5, with the D segment identity uncertain. The CDR3 protein sequence reads: CASSPLPQETQYF. Read as DNA, the sequence is TGTGCCAGCAGCCCCCTCCCCCAAGAGACCCAGTACTTC.